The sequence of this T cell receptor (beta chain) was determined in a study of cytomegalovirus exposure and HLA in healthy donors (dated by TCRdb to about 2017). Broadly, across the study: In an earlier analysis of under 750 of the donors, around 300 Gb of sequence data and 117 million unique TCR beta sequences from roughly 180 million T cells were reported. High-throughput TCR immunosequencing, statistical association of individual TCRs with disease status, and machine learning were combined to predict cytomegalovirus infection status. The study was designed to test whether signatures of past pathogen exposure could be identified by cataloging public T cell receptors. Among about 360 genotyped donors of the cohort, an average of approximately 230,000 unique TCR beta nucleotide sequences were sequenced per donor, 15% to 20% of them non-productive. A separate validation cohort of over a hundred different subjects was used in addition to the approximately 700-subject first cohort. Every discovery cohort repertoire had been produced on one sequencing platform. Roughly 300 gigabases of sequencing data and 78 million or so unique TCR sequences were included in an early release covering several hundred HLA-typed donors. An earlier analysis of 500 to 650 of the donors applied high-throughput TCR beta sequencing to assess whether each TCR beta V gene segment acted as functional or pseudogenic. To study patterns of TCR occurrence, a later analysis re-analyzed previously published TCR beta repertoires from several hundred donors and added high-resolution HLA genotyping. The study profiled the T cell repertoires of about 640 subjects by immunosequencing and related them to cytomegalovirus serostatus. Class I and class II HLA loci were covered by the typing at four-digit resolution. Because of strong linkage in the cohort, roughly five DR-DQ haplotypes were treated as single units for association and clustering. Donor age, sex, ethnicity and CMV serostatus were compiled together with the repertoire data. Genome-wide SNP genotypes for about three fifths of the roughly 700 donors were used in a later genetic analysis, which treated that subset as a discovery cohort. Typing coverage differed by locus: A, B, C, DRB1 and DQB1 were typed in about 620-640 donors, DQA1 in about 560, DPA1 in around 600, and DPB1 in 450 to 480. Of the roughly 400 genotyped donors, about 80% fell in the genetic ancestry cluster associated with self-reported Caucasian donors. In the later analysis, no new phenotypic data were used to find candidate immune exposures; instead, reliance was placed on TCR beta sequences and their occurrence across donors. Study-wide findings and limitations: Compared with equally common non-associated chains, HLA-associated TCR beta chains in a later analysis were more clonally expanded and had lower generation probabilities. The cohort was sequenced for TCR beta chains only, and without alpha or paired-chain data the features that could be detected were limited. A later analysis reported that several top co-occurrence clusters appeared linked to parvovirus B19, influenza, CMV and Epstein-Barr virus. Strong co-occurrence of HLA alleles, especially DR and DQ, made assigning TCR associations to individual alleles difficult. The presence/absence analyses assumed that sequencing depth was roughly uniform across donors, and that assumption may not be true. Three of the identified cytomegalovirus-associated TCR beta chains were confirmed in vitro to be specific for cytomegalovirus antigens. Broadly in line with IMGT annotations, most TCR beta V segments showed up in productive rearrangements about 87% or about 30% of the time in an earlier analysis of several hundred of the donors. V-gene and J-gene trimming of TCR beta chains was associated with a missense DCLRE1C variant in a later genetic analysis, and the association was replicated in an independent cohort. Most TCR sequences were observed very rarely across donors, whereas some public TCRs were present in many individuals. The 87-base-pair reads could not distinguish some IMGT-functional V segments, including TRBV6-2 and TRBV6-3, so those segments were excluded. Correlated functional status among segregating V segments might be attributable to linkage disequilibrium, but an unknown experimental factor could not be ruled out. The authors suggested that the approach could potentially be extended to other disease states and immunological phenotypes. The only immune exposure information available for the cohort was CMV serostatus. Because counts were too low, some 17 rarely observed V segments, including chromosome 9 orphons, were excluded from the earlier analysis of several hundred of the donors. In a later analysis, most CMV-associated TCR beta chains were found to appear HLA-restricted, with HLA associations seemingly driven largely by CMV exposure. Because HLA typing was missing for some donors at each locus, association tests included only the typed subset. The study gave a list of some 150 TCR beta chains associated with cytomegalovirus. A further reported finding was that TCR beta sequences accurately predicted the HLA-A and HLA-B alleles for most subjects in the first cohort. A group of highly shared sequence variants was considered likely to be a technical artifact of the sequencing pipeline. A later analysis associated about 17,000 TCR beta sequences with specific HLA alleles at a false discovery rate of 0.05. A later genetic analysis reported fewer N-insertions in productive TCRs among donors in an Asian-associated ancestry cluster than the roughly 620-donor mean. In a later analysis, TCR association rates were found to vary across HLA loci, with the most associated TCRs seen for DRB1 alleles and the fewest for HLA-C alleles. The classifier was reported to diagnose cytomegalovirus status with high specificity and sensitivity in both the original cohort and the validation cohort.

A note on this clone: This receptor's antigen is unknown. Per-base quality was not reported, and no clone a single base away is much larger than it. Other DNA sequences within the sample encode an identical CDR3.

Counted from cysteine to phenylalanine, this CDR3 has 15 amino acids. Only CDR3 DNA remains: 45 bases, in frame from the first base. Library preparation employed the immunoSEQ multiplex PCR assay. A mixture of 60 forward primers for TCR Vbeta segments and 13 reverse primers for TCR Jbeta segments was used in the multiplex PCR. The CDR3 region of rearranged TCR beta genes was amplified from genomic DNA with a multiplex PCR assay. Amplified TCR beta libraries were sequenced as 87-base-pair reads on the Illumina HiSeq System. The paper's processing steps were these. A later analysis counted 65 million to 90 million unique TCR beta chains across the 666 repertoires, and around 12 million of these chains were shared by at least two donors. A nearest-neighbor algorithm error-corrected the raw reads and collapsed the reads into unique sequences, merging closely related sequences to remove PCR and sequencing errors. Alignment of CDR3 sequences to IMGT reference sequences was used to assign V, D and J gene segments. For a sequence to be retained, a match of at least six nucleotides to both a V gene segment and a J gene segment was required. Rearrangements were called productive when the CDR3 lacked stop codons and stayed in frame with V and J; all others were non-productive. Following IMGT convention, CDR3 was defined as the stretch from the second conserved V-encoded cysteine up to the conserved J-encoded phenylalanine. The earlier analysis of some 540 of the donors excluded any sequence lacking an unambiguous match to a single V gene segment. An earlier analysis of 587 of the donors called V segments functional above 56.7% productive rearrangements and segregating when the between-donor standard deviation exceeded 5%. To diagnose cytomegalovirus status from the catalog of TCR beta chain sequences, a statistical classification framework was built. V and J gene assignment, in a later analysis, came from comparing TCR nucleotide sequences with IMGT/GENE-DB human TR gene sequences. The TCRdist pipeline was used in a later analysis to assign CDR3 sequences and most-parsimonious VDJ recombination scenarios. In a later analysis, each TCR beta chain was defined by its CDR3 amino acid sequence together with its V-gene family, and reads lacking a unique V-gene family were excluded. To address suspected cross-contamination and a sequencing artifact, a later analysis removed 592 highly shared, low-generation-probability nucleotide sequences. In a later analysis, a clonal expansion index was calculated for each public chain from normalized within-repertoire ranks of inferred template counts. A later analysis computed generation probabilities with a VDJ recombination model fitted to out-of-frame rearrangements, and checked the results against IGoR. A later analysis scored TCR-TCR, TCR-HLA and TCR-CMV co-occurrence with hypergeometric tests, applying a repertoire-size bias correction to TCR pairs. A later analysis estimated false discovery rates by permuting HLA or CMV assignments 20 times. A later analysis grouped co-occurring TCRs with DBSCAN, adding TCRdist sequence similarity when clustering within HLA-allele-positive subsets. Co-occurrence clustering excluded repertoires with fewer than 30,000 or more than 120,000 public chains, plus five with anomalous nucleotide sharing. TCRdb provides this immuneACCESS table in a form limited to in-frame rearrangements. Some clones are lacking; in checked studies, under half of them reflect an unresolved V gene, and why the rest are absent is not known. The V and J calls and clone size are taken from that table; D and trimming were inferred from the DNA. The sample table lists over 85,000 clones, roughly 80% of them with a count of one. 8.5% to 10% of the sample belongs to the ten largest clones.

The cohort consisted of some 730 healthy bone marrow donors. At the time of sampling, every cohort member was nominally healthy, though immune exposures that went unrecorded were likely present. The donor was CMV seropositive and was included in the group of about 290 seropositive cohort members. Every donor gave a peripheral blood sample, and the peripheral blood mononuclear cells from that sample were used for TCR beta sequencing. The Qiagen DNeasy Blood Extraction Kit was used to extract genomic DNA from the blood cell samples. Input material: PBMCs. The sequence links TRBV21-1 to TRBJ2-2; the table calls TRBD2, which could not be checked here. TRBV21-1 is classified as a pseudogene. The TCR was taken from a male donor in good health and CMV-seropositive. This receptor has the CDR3 CASSVGGGPVGELFF. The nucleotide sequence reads TGTGCCAGCAGCGTCGGGGGAGGGCCCGTCGGGGAGCTGTTTTTT.